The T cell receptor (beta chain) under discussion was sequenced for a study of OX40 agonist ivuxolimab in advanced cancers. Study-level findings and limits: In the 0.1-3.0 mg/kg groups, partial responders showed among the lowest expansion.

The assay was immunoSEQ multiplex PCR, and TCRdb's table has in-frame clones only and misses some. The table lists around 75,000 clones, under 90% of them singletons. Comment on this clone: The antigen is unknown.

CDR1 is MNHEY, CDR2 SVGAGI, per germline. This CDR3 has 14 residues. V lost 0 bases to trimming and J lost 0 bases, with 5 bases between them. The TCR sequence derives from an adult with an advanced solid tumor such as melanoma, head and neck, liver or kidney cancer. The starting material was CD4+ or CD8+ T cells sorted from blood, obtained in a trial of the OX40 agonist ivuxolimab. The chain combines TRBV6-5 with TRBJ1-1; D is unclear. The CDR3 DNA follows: TGTGCCAGCAGTTACTCACAGATGAACACTGAAGCTTTCTTT. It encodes CASSYSQMNTEAFF.